One and the same sample provided the 9 T cell receptor beta chains below, sequenced in a study of blood T cells in healthy people across ages. For the second PCR, which ran for about 6 to 11 cycles, a sample-barcoded 5' primer and a J-beta primer mix were used. TCRdb reprocessed the 5' RACE reads with MiXCR, giving one entry per CDR3 protein. Of about 800,000 distinct CDR3 sequences listed, 25% are singletons. The sample also formed part of further work on T cells of mothers and their children.

Sequences were obtained from blood. Every receptor here comes from a boy aged 5-17 years in good health.

The chain combines TRBV19 with TRBJ1-5; the D is unclear. CDR1 is LNHDA, CDR2 SQIVND, per germline (reference sequence). The CDR3 covers 14 residues. The V end was cut by 1 base, the J end by 5 bases, with 9 bases between. DNA for the CDR3: TGTGCCAGTAGTATAGGGCGGATTGATCAGCCCCAGCATTTT. The encoded protein is CASSIGRIDQPQHF.

The genes are TRBV20-1 and TRBJ1-5; D call uncertain. This CDR3 is 15 amino acids long. In germline, CDR1 is DFQATT, CDR2 SNEGSKA (reference sequence). V dropped 2 bases and J dropped 4 bases, with 15 bases sitting between them. The CDR3 reads CSARPLGPWNQPQHF. CDR3 nucleotides: TGCAGTGCTAGACCTCTCGGCCCATGGAATCAGCCCCAGCATTTT.

This sequence joins TRBV6-5 and TRBJ1-4, with a tentative D call TRBD1 (6 bases). There are 15 residues in the CDR3. V was clipped by 7 bases and J by 0 bases, with 12 bases between them. The germline gives CDR1 MNHEY, CDR2 SVGAGI. CDR3 in amino acids: CASTSGASTNEKLFF. DNA for the CDR3: TGTGCCAGCACCTCAGGGGCATCAACTAATGAAAAACTGTTTTTT.

The chain links TRBV9 to TRBJ2-1, with 8 bases fitting TRBD2. The CDR3 loop spans 17 amino acids. The J segment lost 4 bases and the V segment lost 4 bases, leaving 13 bases of the junction unmatched. Germline lookup yields CDR1 SGDLS and CDR2 YYNGEE. CDR3 nucleotides: TGTGCCAGCAGCCCCGGGTGGCTAGCGGGCATATACAATGAGCAGTTCTTC. Encoded protein: CASSPGWLAGIYNEQFF.

The chain carries TRBV14 and TRBJ2-1; D might be TRBD1 (5 bases). Germline V gene sequence: CDR1 SGHDN, CDR2 FVKESK. This CDR3 has 19 amino acids. Trimming pared 0 bases from V and 0 bases from J, leaving 18 bases between. The CDR3 loop reads CASSQEGTPWGSSYNEQFF. CDR3 nucleotides: TGTGCCAGCAGCCAAGAGGGCACCCCCTGGGGCAGCTCCTACAATGAGCAGTTCTTC.

The V and J genes are TRBV28 and TRBJ2-3; D remains unclear. Per germline, CDR1 MDHEN and CDR2 SYDVKM. This CDR3 is 14 amino acids long. With 6 bases removed from V and 2 bases from J, the gap between germline ends came to 12 bases. CDR3 nucleotides: TGTGCCAGCAGGAAGACACTCCTCACAGATACGCAGTATTTT. Translation gives CASRKTLLTDTQYF.

The genes are TRBV7-2 and TRBJ2-5; 14 bases are a match to TRBD2. The J segment lost 5 bases and the V segment lost 1 base, leaving 9 bases of the junction unmatched. The germline V gene has CDR1 SGHTA and CDR2 FQGNSA. This CDR3 region has 18 residues. CDR3 protein: CASSLVGTSGSGLETQYF. The CDR3 DNA sequence: TGTGCCAGCAGCTTAGTAGGGACTAGCGGGAGTGGATTGGAGACCCAGTACTTC.

The rearrangement links TRBV29-1 to TRBJ2-5; no reliable D call. V lost 4 bases and J lost 2, with 8 bases in between. The length of the CDR3 is 12 residues. Germline V gene data show CDR1 as SQVTM and CDR2 as ANQGSEA. The CDR3 sequence is CSVAGIQETQYF. CDR3 in DNA: TGCAGCGTTGCTGGGATACAAGAGACCCAGTACTTC.

V gene TRBV7-9 combines with J gene TRBJ2-3; no reliable D call. Germline V gene sequence: CDR1 SEHNR, CDR2 FQNEAQ (reference sequence). The CDR3 length is 12 residues. Trimming cost V 4 bases and J 9 bases, with 11 bases left between them. The CDR3, as DNA: TGTGCCAGCAGCTCCCGTATCGGGACGCAGTATTTT. The encoded protein is CASSSRIGTQYF.